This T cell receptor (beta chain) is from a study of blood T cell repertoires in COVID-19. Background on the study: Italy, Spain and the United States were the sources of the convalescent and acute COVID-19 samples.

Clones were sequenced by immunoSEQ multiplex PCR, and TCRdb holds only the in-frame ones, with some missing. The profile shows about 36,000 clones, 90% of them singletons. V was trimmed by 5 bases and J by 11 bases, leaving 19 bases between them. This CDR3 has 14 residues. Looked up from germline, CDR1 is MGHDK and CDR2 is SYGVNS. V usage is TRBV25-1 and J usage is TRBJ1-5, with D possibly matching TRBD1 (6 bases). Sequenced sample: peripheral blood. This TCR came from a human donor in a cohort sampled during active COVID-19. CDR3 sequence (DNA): TGTGCCAGCAGTAACACAGGGTCCCGCGCGGCCCAGCATTTT. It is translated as CASSNTGSRAAQHF. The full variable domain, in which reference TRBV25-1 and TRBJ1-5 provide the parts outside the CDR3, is EADIYQTPRYLVIGTGKKITLECSQTMGHDKMYWYQQDPGMELHLIHYSYGVNSTEKGDLSSESTVSRIRTEHFPLTLESARPSHTSQYLCASSNTGSRAAQHFGDGTRLSIL.